Below, 23 T cell receptor beta chains from the same sample are listed, as sequenced in a study of graft-versus-host responses after intestinal transplantation. The antigens these receptors bind are not known. Here immunoSEQ multiplex PCR was the method, and the copy in TCRdb shows in-frame clones only, minus some. This table holds more than 90,000 clones, roughly 92% found once. The specimen comprised unstimulated CD4+ T cells sorted from spleen or lymph node cells, sampled before transplant. All receptors derive from a human donor who was the organ donor for an intestinal transplant.

The chain is built from TRBV9 and TRBJ1-2; D unclear. This CDR3 has 15 amino acids. Germline CDR1 and CDR2: SGDLS and YYNGEE. Trimming removed 0 bases from V and 2 bases from J, with 11 bases in between. DNA for the CDR3: TGTGCCAGCAGCGTAGATCCCCAACAGAACTATGGCTACACCTTC. The encoded protein is CASSVDPQQNYGYTF.

This chain uses TRBV7-9 with TRBJ2-5; 9 nucleotides match TRBD1. Germline CDR1 reads SEHNR; CDR2 reads FQNEAQ (reference sequence). V lost 3 bases and J lost 7; bases outside the gene matches: 9. This CDR3 has 15 amino acids. This chain's CDR3 is CASSFGTGHSRTQYF. The CDR3 bases are TGTGCCAGCAGCTTCGGGACAGGGCACTCCCGGACCCAGTACTTC.

The chain uses TRBV20-1 and TRBJ1-2; no reliable D call. Per the germline V gene, CDR1 is DFQATT and CDR2 is SNEGSKA (reference sequence). The CDR3 runs to 11 residues. The V and J ends lost 3 bases and 4 bases respectively, with 6 bases between them. The CDR3 loop is CSARTVYGYTF. In nucleotides, the CDR3 is TGCAGTGCTAGGACTGTCTATGGCTACACCTTC.

The chain uses TRBV5-5 and TRBJ2-4; D might be TRBD1 (6 bases). This CDR3 has 14 amino acids. The V end was cut by 5 bases, the J end by 0 bases, with 9 bases between. CDR1 SGHKS and CDR2 YYEKEE come from the germline V gene (reference sequence). The CDR3 sequence is CASSRGGAKNIQYF. CDR3 in DNA: TGTGCCAGCAGTCGAGGGGGAGCCAAAAACATTCAGTACTTC.

The CDR3 region has the DNA TGTGCCAGCAGCCAAGATACCGGGGGGAATGAGCAGTTCTTC. It codes for CASSQDTGGNEQFF. The V call is TRBV4-2, the J call TRBJ2-1; 7 bases are a match to TRBD2. Germline V gene data show CDR1 as LGHNA and CDR2 as YNFKEQ. V lost 0 bases and J lost 7; bases outside the gene matches: 3. CDR3 length: 14 amino acids.

The CDR3 spells CASSIPGSNTGELFF. For the CDR3, the DNA is TGTGCCAGTAGTATACCCGGATCGAACACCGGGGAGCTGTTTTTT. V is TRBV19 and J is TRBJ2-2; D is ambiguous. V was cut by 2 bases and J by 0 bases, with 7 bases left in between. CDR3 length: 15 amino acids. Germline CDR1 LNHDA, CDR2 SQIVND (reference sequence).

On this clone itself: Other DNA sequences in the same sample also yield this CDR3. The V call is TRBV6-6, the J call TRBJ1-1, with a weak D call TRBD1 (5 bases). The CDR3 has 14 residues. Germline V lookup: CDR1 MNHNY, CDR2 SVGAGI (reference sequence). V gave up 0 bases and J gave up 1 base, with 6 bases separating them. The chain's CDR3 is CASSYSRGNTEAFF. In DNA form, the CDR3 reads TGTGCCAGCAGTTACTCTAGGGGGAACACTGAAGCTTTCTTT.

The chain combines TRBV6-5 with TRBJ2-1; D may be TRBD2 (5 bases). Germline V gene data show CDR1 as MNHEY and CDR2 as SVGAGI. The ends were cut back, 5 bases at V and 10 bases at J, with 18 bases in the middle. The CDR3 runs 14 residues. The CDR3 loop reads CASSEGPSPLEQFF. The CDR3, as DNA: TGTGCCAGCAGTGAAGGGCCTAGCCCCTTAGAGCAGTTCTTC.

The V gene is TRBV30, the J gene TRBJ2-7, with D hard to call. Per the germline V gene, CDR1 is GTSNPN and CDR2 is SVGIG (reference sequence). V was trimmed by 0 bases and J by 3 bases, leaving 9 bases between them. This CDR3 comprises 13 residues. For the CDR3, the DNA is TGTGCCTGGAGTGTATATCCGAACTACGAGCAGTACTTC. Translation gives CAWSVYPNYEQYF.

V gene TRBV4-2 combines with J gene TRBJ1-3; 7 bases are shared with TRBD1. Germline V gene data show CDR1 as LGHNA and CDR2 as YNFKEQ. V shed 10 bases, J shed 0 bases, and the junction held 15 bases outside the gene matches. The length of the CDR3 is 17 residues. The CDR3: CATSLRQDRYSGNTIYF. The CDR3 DNA follows: TGTGCCACCTCCCTCCGCCAGGACAGGTACTCTGGAAACACCATATATTTT.

The rearrangement links TRBV29-1 to TRBJ2-3; TRBD1 aligns across 10 bases. Germline V gene data show CDR1 as SQVTM and CDR2 as ANQGSEA. This CDR3 has 15 residues. V dropped 0 bases and J dropped 4; count of bases not matched to a gene: 4. The CDR3 loop is CSVEDTGQGADTQYF. CDR3 bases: TGCAGCGTTGAAGACACAGGACAGGGGGCAGATACGCAGTATTTT.

V and J are TRBV30 and TRBJ2-2; tentatively, D is TRBD1 (6 bases). The CDR3 totals 14 residues. V was trimmed by 7 bases and J by 4 bases, leaving 16 bases between them. From germline, CDR1 is GTSNPN and CDR2 SVGIG (reference sequence). In nucleotides, the CDR3 is TGTGCCTTGACCTGGGGGCCTGGCACCGGGGAGCTGTTTTTT. It encodes CALTWGPGTGELFF.

The chain combines TRBV5-5 with TRBJ2-5, with a possible D match to TRBD2 (6 bases). CDR3 size: 16 residues. CDR1 is SGHKS and CDR2 is YYEKEE in the germline V gene (reference sequence). V was trimmed by 3 bases and J by 3 bases, leaving 18 bases between them. The CDR3 DNA is TGTGCCAGCAGCTCGGCGGTGGGTAGCGGTAAAGAGACCCAGTACTTC. Encoded protein: CASSSAVGSGKETQYF. The whole variable domain, filled in from reference TRBV5-5 and TRBJ2-5, reads DAGVTQSPTHLIKTRGQQVTLRCSPISGHKSVSWYQQVLGQGPQFIFQYYEKEERGRGNFPDRFSARQFPNYSSELNVNALLLGDSALYLCASSSAVGSGKETQYFGPGTRLLVL.

This chain uses TRBV10-3 with TRBJ2-1, with 10 bases that match TRBD2. Germline V gene sequence: CDR1 ENHRY, CDR2 SYGVKD. This CDR3 region has 14 residues. J gave up 9 bases and V 2 bases, and 4 bases lay outside the gene matches. The CDR3 nucleotides read TGTGCCATCAGTGAGACTAGCGGGGAAAGTGAGCAGTTCTTC. Its protein product is CAISETSGESEQFF.

This chain connects TRBV5-1 to TRBJ2-1, with D possibly TRBD1 on 8 matching bases. Per germline, CDR1 SGHRS and CDR2 YFSETQ. Trimming took 4 bases from V and 7 from J, leaving 18 bases between them. The CDR3 has 15 amino acids. The CDR3 nucleotides are TGCGCCAGCAGCCCCCGACAGGGGAGGGTGAATGAGCAGTTCTTC. This translates into CASSPRQGRVNEQFF.

Note on this clone: The junction departs from germline at one end; a sequencing error may be responsible. The CDR3 sequence: CSATRDRELF. Written as DNA, the CDR3 is TGCAGTGCTACTCGAGACAGGGAACTTTTC. The rearrangement links TRBV20-1 to TRBJ1-2; TRBD1 matches 7 bases. Germline CDR1 reads DFQATT; CDR2 reads SNEGSKA (reference sequence). The CDR3 loop spans 10 amino acids.

The rearrangement uses TRBV25-1 and TRBJ1-1, with D perhaps TRBD1 (6 bases). The CDR3 covers 12 residues. V lost 4 bases and J lost 9, with 12 bases in between. CDR1 and CDR2 from the germline V gene are MGHDK and SYGVNS. CDR3 in amino acids: CASSGPGEKAFF. The CDR3 nucleotides are TGTGCCAGCAGTGGACCAGGGGAGAAAGCTTTCTTT.

V and J are TRBV5-1 and TRBJ2-1, with D perhaps TRBD1 (5 bases). The germline V gene has CDR1 SGHRS and CDR2 YFSETQ. V was trimmed by 0 bases and J by 0 bases, leaving 10 bases between them. This CDR3 is built from 16 residues. CDR3 DNA sequence: TGCGCCAGCAGCTTGGACAGGCTGAGCTCCTACAATGAGCAGTTCTTC. Its translation: CASSLDRLSSYNEQFF.

The genes are TRBV28 and TRBJ1-3; tentatively, D is TRBD1 (6 bases). The CDR3 is 17 residues long. CDR1 MDHEN and CDR2 SYDVKM come from the germline V gene. V was trimmed by 7 bases and J by 1 base, leaving 20 bases between them. The DNA for the CDR3 is TGTGCCAGCATCCCCGCGGGGGGGGCGCTGTCTGGAAACACCATATATTTT. Residues: CASIPAGGALSGNTIYF.

This chain uses TRBV5-4 with TRBJ1-4; no clear D gene. This CDR3 has 12 residues. Germline loops: CDR1 SGHNT, CDR2 YYREEE (reference sequence). Trimming took 2 bases from V and 4 from J, leaving 3 bases between them. CDR3 region: CASSLYNEKLFF. Written as DNA, the CDR3 is TGTGCCAGCAGCTTATATAATGAAAAACTGTTTTTT. Supplemented by reference TRBV5-4 and TRBJ1-4, the full variable domain reads ETGVTQSPTHLIKTRGQQVTLRCSSQSGHNTVSWYQQALGQGPQFIFQYYREEENGRGNFPPRFSGLQFPNYSSELNVNALELDDSALYLCASSLYNEKLFFGSGTQLSVL.

The CDR3 region has the DNA TGTGCCAGCAGACTGGGACACCTTCAAGAGACCCAGTACTTC. The encoded protein is CASRLGHLQETQYF. V gene TRBV6-1 combines with J gene TRBJ2-5; D perhaps matches TRBD1 (6 bases). The CDR3 sequence is 14 residues long. V was shortened by 6 bases and J by 2 bases, with 13 bases between the two germline ends. Germline CDR1 and CDR2: MNHNS and SASEGT.

This clone occurred a few times. CDR3 DNA: TGTGCCAGCAGTTCCGGATCAGCCGCAAAACTGTTTTTT. It is translated as CASSSGSAAKLFF. The gene calls are TRBV6-5 and TRBJ1-4; the D is unclear. Trimming pared 4 bases from V and 10 bases from J, leaving 13 bases between. Per germline, CDR1 MNHEY and CDR2 SVGAGI. This CDR3 contains 13 residues.

The chain combines TRBV2 with TRBJ1-1, with D uncertain. Germline V gene sequence: CDR1 SNHLY, CDR2 FYNNEI. The V end lost 4 bases, the J end lost 0 bases, and 9 bases lay between the germline ends. CDR3 size: 14 residues. In DNA, the CDR3 is TGTGCCAGCAGTGGAGACGTGGTGAACACTGAAGCTTTCTTT. Amino acids: CASSGDVVNTEAFF.